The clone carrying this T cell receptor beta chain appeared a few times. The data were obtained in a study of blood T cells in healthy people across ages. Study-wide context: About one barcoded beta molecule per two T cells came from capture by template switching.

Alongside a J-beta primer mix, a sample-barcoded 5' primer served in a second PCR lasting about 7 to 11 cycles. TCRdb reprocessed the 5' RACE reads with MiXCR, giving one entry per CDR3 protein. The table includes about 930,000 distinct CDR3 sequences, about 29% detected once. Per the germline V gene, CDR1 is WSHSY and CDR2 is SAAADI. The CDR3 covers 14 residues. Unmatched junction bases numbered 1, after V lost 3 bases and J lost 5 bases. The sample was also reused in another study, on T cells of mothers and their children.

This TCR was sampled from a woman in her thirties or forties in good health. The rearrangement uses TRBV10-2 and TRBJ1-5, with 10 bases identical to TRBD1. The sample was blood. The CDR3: CASSDDRGHQPQHF. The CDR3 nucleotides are TGCGCCAGCAGTGACGACAGGGGGCATCAGCCCCAGCATTTT.